The 32 T cell receptor beta chains below all came from one sample that was sequenced in a study of shared clonotypes between healthy human individuals. Produced via immunoSEQ multiplex PCR; TCRdb's table is partial and in-frame only. This table holds roughly 2,000,000 clones, roughly 95% found once. The naive CD8 population came from CD45RO-negative cells selected for CCR7, without terminally differentiated effector memory CD45RA+ cells. The sequenced sample was naive CD8+ T cells from PBMCs. Every receptor here comes from a man aged 18 to 35 in good health. Some clones in this sample may be carry-over from other donors' samples.

The J gene is TRBJ2-5, the V gene TRBV28; 7 positions agree with TRBD1. J lost 2 bases, V lost 3 bases, and 3 bases had no gene match. CDR1 is MDHEN, CDR2 SYDVKM, per germline. The CDR3 has 14 amino acids. CDR3 in DNA: TGTGCCAGCAGTTTTAGGGACAGTCAAGAGACCCAGTACTTC. Protein sequence: CASSFRDSQETQYF.

Remarks on this clone: The sample holds other DNA sequences that translate to the same CDR3. The V and J genes are TRBV5-6 and TRBJ2-7; 8 positions agree with TRBD1. The CDR3 sequence is 14 residues long. The V and J ends lost 0 bases and 4 bases, in that order; junction bases with no gene match: 3. Germline CDR1 is SGHDT and CDR2 is YYEEEE. This CDR3 is CASSLGTGTYEQYF. DNA for the CDR3: TGTGCCAGCAGCTTGGGGACAGGGACTTACGAGCAGTACTTC.

V gene TRBV30 combines with J gene TRBJ2-2; a weak D match, TRBD2 (6 bases). The CDR3 loop spans 15 amino acids. Germline V gene sequence: CDR1 GTSNPN, CDR2 SVGIG (reference sequence). Trimming shortened V by 1 base and J by 5 bases, and 14 bases separated the two germline ends. The CDR3 is CAWSEEGRWTGELFF. CDR3 nucleotide sequence: TGTGCCTGGAGTGAGGAGGGCCGATGGACCGGGGAGCTGTTTTTT. Together with reference TRBV30 and TRBJ2-2, the CDR3 gives the full variable domain: SQTIHQWPATLVQPVGSPLSLECTVEGTSNPNLYWYRQAAGRGLQLLFYSVGIGQISSEVPQNLSASRPQDRQFILSSKKLLLSDSGFYLCAWSEEGRWTGELFFGEGSRLTVL.

The V gene is TRBV6-1, the J gene TRBJ2-3, with D maybe TRBD2 (5 bases). The germline gives CDR1 MNHNS, CDR2 SASEGT. This CDR3 is 15 amino acids long. V was trimmed by 3 bases and J by 8 bases, leaving 18 bases between them. The CDR3 coding sequence is TGTGCCAGCAGTGATCAACGAGAGACTACCCCTACGCAGTATTTT. This encodes CASSDQRETTPTQYF.

The genes are TRBV27 and TRBJ1-4; D is unresolved. The V end was cut by 2 bases, the J end by 0 bases, with 7 bases between. The germline V gene encodes CDR1 MNHEY and CDR2 SMNVEV (reference sequence). The CDR3 is made up of 15 amino acids. CDR3 coding DNA: TGTGCCAGCAGTTTAGCACGGACAACTAATGAAAAACTGTTTTTT. As protein: CASSLARTTNEKLFF. The full variable domain, with the rest looked up from reference TRBV27 and TRBJ1-4, is EAQVTQNPRYLITVTGKKLTVTCSQNMNHEYMSWYRQDPGLGLRQIYYSMNVEVTDKGDVPEGYKVSRKEKRNFPLILESPSPNQTSLYFCASSLARTTNEKLFFGSGTQLSVL.

This chain joins TRBV15 and TRBJ1-2; D uncertain. The CDR3 extends over 15 amino acids. Per the germline V gene, CDR1 is LNHNV and CDR2 is YYDKDF (reference sequence). V lost 0 bases and J 4 bases, leaving 12 bases between the germline ends. CDR3 coding DNA: TGTGCCACCAGCAGAGATCGGGGTATGGGCTATGGCTACACCTTC. Translated, it gives CATSRDRGMGYGYTF.

Remarks on this clone: The identical CDR3 is also encoded by other nucleotide sequences in the sample. The CDR3, as DNA: TGTGCCAGTAGCCCCGGGACAGGGAATGAAAAACTGTTTTTT. Amino acid sequence: CASSPGTGNEKLFF. V gene TRBV19 combines with J gene TRBJ1-4; 9 positions match TRBD1. The junction had 4 bases not matched to a gene; V was cut back by 6 bases and J by 5 bases. The CDR3 runs 14 residues. The V gene's germline CDR1 is LNHDA and CDR2 SQIVND (reference sequence).

This clone was picked up one time. The V gene is TRBV5-1, the J gene TRBJ1-1; no firm D call. V was trimmed by 1 base and J by 0 bases, leaving 16 bases between them. This CDR3 is 17 amino acids long. Germline-derived CDR1 and CDR2 are SGHRS and YFSETQ. DNA for the CDR3: TGCGCCAGCAGCTTGTCACTCCCGGTGGGGATGAACACTGAAGCTTTCTTT. It encodes CASSLSLPVGMNTEAFF.

This chain connects TRBV27 to TRBJ2-3; a weak D match, TRBD2 (6 bases). V was cut by 0 bases and J by 5 bases, with 15 bases left in between. Germline loops: CDR1 MNHEY, CDR2 SMNVEV (reference sequence). CDR3 length: 16 amino acids. This CDR3 is CASSLSGGAVGDTQYF. In DNA form, the CDR3 reads TGTGCCAGCAGTTTATCGGGCGGGGCCGTCGGAGATACGCAGTATTTT.

The J gene is TRBJ1-1, the V gene TRBV29-1; D gene ambiguous. Germline loops: CDR1 SQVTM, CDR2 ANQGSEA. V was cut by 5 bases and J by 6 bases, with 13 bases left in between. The CDR3 spans 12 residues. This CDR3 is CSVLGRRSEAFF. The CDR3 bases are TGCAGCGTTTTAGGACGGCGGTCTGAAGCTTTCTTT.

This chain links TRBV18 with TRBJ2-1; 10 nucleotides match TRBD1. The germline gives CDR1 KGHSH, CDR2 LQKENI. CDR3 length: 18 amino acids. V gave up 0 bases and J gave up 2 bases; unmatched junction bases: 7. The CDR3 DNA reads as TGTGCCAGCTCACCACCGTGGGGACAGGGGTCCACCTACAATGAGCAGTTCTTC. Translated, it gives CASSPPWGQGSTYNEQFF.

V is TRBV28 and J is TRBJ2-1, with D possibly matching TRBD2 (5 bases). V dropped 6 bases and J dropped 11 bases, with 14 bases sitting between them. Germline V gives CDR1 MDHEN, CDR2 SYDVKM. The CDR3 covers 12 residues. The CDR3 nucleotides read TGTGCCAGCAGGGTACCCATCGGGAAGCAGTTCTTC. As protein: CASRVPIGKQFF.

The CDR3 DNA is TGTGCCAGCTCCCCCCCGGACAGTGGCTACACCTTC. This codes for CASSPPDSGYTF. This chain connects TRBV28 to TRBJ1-2; a weak D match, TRBD1 (6 bases). This CDR3 contains 12 residues. V shed 8 bases and J shed 7 bases, with 14 bases lying between them. From germline, CDR1 is MDHEN and CDR2 SYDVKM.

As DNA, the CDR3 is TGTGCCAGTAGTATAATATACAAGAACACTGAAGCTTTCTTT. Its protein is CASSIIYKNTEAFF. This sequence joins TRBV19 and TRBJ1-1, with D uncertain. Looked up from germline, CDR1 is LNHDA and CDR2 is SQIVND (reference sequence). The V end lost 2 bases, the J end lost 1 base, and 8 bases lay between the germline ends. This CDR3 contains 14 residues.

The chain uses TRBV27 and TRBJ1-1, with D perhaps matching TRBD1 (5 bases). Per germline, CDR1 MNHEY and CDR2 SMNVEV (reference sequence). The germline V and J ends were trimmed by 4 bases and 2 bases, with 11 bases remaining between them. The CDR3 runs 14 residues. The chain's CDR3 is CASSYRTPNTEAFF. Written as DNA, the CDR3 is TGTGCCAGCAGTTACCGGACACCTAACACTGAAGCTTTCTTT.

The V call is TRBV28, the J call TRBJ2-3; D unclear. Between the trimmed V and J ends, which lost 5 bases and 2 bases, there was a span of 11 bases. The length of the CDR3 is 14 residues. Per germline, CDR1 MDHEN and CDR2 SYDVKM. The CDR3 loop reads CASSAYGNTDTQYF. DNA of the CDR3: TGTGCCAGCAGTGCCTACGGTAACACAGATACGCAGTATTTT. Looking up the rest from reference TRBV28 and TRBJ2-3 gives the full variable domain: DVKVTQSSRYLVKRTGEKVFLECVQDMDHENMFWYRQDPGLGLRLIYFSYDVKMKEKGDIPEGYSVSREKKERFSLILESASTNQTSMYLCASSAYGNTDTQYFGPGTRLTVL.

The chain carries TRBV11-2 and TRBJ2-1; D remains unclear. Trimming cost V 5 bases and J 7 bases, with 9 bases left between them. The CDR3 sequence is 12 residues long. Germline V CDR1 and CDR2: SGHAT, FQNNGV. The CDR3 protein is CASSHSHNEQFF. CDR3 DNA: TGTGCCAGCAGCCATAGTCATAATGAGCAGTTCTTC.

This chain connects TRBV2 to TRBJ1-1, with a weak D call TRBD1 (6 bases). V lost 8 bases and J 4 bases, leaving 14 bases between the germline ends. Per germline, CDR1 SNHLY and CDR2 FYNNEI. There are 13 residues in the CDR3. Written as DNA, the CDR3 is TGTGCCAGCCACGTGGGGGCGGCCACTGAAGCTTTCTTT. This codes for CASHVGAATEAFF.

The genes are TRBV4-3 and TRBJ1-4, with TRBD1 matching 7 bases. The J segment lost 0 bases and the V segment lost 4 bases, leaving 11 bases of the junction unmatched. This CDR3 has 18 residues. Germline-derived CDR1 and CDR2 are LGHNA and YSLEER. Written as DNA, the CDR3 is TGCGCCAGCAGCCCCAACATATGGGGGACAGCAACTAATGAAAAACTGTTTTTT. The encoded protein is CASSPNIWGTATNEKLFF.

The chain joins TRBV10-3 to TRBJ1-2, with 10 nucleotides matching TRBD1. This CDR3 has 15 residues. Germline values: CDR1 ENHRY, CDR2 SYGVKD. Trimming at V came to 2 bases and at J to 3 bases, leaving 3 bases not matched to a gene. This CDR3 reads CAISEATGGDYGYTF. The CDR3 bases are TGTGCCATCAGTGAGGCGACAGGGGGCGACTATGGCTACACCTTC.

J is TRBJ2-7 and V is TRBV7-9; 9 bases align to TRBD2. The V segment lost 5 bases and the J segment 0 bases; nucleotides outside the gene matches: 5. In germline, CDR1 is SEHNR, CDR2 FQNEAQ (reference sequence). The CDR3 contains 15 residues. The CDR3 protein is CASSPGLAFSYEQYF. The DNA for the CDR3 is TGTGCCAGCAGCCCCGGACTAGCGTTCTCCTACGAGCAGTACTTC.

The rearrangement joins TRBV25-1 to TRBJ1-1; 8 bases match TRBD1. The germline V gene has CDR1 MGHDK and CDR2 SYGVNS. The CDR3 is 14 residues long. V dropped 6 bases and J dropped 1; count of bases not matched to a gene: 4. The CDR3 spells CASSLTGGNTEAFF. The CDR3 DNA reads TGTGCCAGCAGCCTAACAGGGGGGAACACTGAAGCTTTCTTT. Filled out from reference TRBV25-1 and TRBJ1-1, the complete variable domain reads EADIYQTPRYLVIGTGKKITLECSQTMGHDKMYWYQQDPGMELHLIHYSYGVNSTEKGDLSSESTVSRIRTEHFPLTLESARPSHTSQYLCASSLTGGNTEAFFGQGTRLTVV.

The rearrangement joins TRBV13 to TRBJ2-7; a possible D gene is TRBD1 (6 bases). Trimming stripped 5 bases from V and 5 bases from J, with 16 bases between. Germline-derived CDR1 and CDR2 are PRHDT and FYEKMQ (reference sequence). This CDR3 comprises 14 residues. CDR3 loop: CASSPHRVGDEQYF. The DNA for the CDR3 is TGTGCCAGCAGCCCGCACAGGGTTGGGGACGAGCAGTACTTC.

The chain combines TRBV6-5 with TRBJ1-1, with 7 nucleotides matching TRBD1. From germline, CDR1 is MNHEY and CDR2 SVGAGI. The CDR3 runs 15 residues. Trimming at V came to 4 bases and at J to 4 bases, leaving 9 bases not matched to a gene. CDR3 in DNA: TGTGCCAGCAGTTTTCAGGGGGTAGGCGGCACTGAAGCTTTCTTT. Amino acid sequence: CASSFQGVGGTEAFF.

This chain links TRBV7-9 with TRBJ2-7, with D perhaps TRBD2 (6 bases). CDR1 is SEHNR, CDR2 FQNEAQ, per germline (reference sequence). The CDR3 runs 15 residues. V lost 2 bases to trimming and J lost 6 bases, with 17 bases between them. This chain's CDR3 is CASSLRSLALAEQYF. DNA of the CDR3: TGTGCCAGCAGCTTAAGGTCCCTAGCGCTGGCCGAGCAGTACTTC.

The rearrangement links TRBV9 to TRBJ2-2, with TRBD1 as a possible D gene (6 bases). This CDR3 spans 15 amino acids. V was clipped by 3 bases and J by 0 bases, with 9 bases between them. Germline assignment: CDR1 SGDLS and CDR2 YYNGEE. The chain's CDR3 is CASSAGVANTGELFF. The CDR3 DNA is TGTGCCAGCAGCGCAGGGGTCGCGAACACCGGGGAGCTGTTTTTT.

The chain couples TRBV18 to TRBJ2-1; weak D call: TRBD2 (7 bases). V was cut by 0 bases and J by 2 bases, with 14 bases left in between. This CDR3 has 17 amino acids. CDR1 is KGHSH, CDR2 LQKENI, per germline. CDR3 DNA sequence: TGTGCCAGCTCACCACCGAGCGCGGGGGCCGCCTACAATGAGCAGTTCTTC. It codes for CASSPPSAGAAYNEQFF.

V gene TRBV27 combines with J gene TRBJ2-7; D is tentatively TRBD1 or TRBD2 (5 bases each). V shed 4 bases and J shed 0 bases, with 7 bases lying between them. This CDR3 contains 13 residues. Germline V CDR1 and CDR2: MNHEY, SMNVEV (reference sequence). The CDR3 spells CASSWDVSYEQYF. Here the CDR3 DNA reads TGTGCCAGCAGTTGGGACGTCTCCTACGAGCAGTACTTC.

The chain combines TRBV11-2 with TRBJ2-5; 10 bases line up with TRBD1. Trimming cost V 4 bases and J 9 bases; bases outside gene matches: 14. This CDR3 has 16 amino acids. CDR1 and CDR2 from the germline V gene are SGHAT and FQNNGV. The DNA of the CDR3 is TGTGCCAGCAGCTCAGGACAGGGGGTGGGTTGGATGGCCCAGTACTTC. Protein sequence: CASSSGQGVGWMAQYF.

This clone occurred once. The CDR3 DNA reads TGTGCCACGGGATTGAACACCGGGGAGCTGTTTTTT. As protein: CATGLNTGELFF. The chain has TRBV6-5 and TRBJ2-2; perhaps TRBD2 as D (5 bases). Germline loops: CDR1 MNHEY, CDR2 SVGAGI. Trimming cost V 10 bases and J 1 base, with 7 bases left between them. The CDR3 has 12 residues.

This clone was seen once. The V and J genes are TRBV4-2 and TRBJ1-5, with unresolved D. Trimming left V 0 bases short and J 1 base short, with 4 bases between. The germline gives CDR1 LGHNA, CDR2 YNFKEQ. The CDR3 sequence is 14 residues long. In nucleotides, the CDR3 is TGTGCCAGCAGCCAAGATAGGAGCAATCAGCCCCAGCATTTT. Its translation: CASSQDRSNQPQHF.

The chain recombines TRBV27 with TRBJ2-7; 7 bases map to TRBD2. CDR3 length: 14 residues. V shed 3 bases, J shed 5 bases, and the junction held 7 bases outside the gene matches. Germline CDR1 and CDR2: MNHEY and SMNVEV (reference sequence). The CDR3, as DNA: TGTGCCAGCAGTTTTGGCGGGAGTCCCAACGAGCAGTACTTC. This sequence encodes CASSFGGSPNEQYF.